These T cell receptor beta chains were read from a single sample in a study of T cell responses to AZD1222 COVID-19 vaccine. Profiled with immunoSEQ multiplex PCR; TCRdb holds only in-frame clones, not every one. The table has some 80,000 clones, more than 70% seen once; the top ten hold 8% to 10%. The sample in question was peripheral blood, obtained 28 days after the second dose of the MenACWY control vaccine. These receptors originate from an adult who received the MenACWY meningococcal vaccine as a control. Both conserved end residues are part of each CDR3. D genes are given only for firm matches. Not every row has a clone size; where given, it reads once, few, many or a size class.

abundance,d_gene,v_gene,j_gene,CDR3nt,CDR3aa
NA,NA,TRBV27,TRBJ1-5,TGTGCCAGCAGTTCTCGGACAGTGAGGGGCGGTAGCAATCAGCCCCAGCATTTT,CASSSRTVRGGSNQPQHF
many,NA,TRBV28,TRBJ2-5,TGTGCCAGCAGTTTTAAGATGGGGAGCGAGGAAGAGACCCAGTACTTC,CASSFKMGSEEETQYF
once,NA,TRBV1,TRBJ2-1,TGCACCAGCAGCCAAGAGACCCCGGCCGGGACTCTATCCTACAATGAGCAGTTCTTC,CTSSQETPAGTLSYNEQFF
NA,TRBD2,TRBV7-3,TRBJ2-1,TGTGCCAGCAGCCCCCAGCGGGGGGGCAAGAATGAGCAGTTCTTC,CASSPQRGGKNEQFF
NA,NA,TRBV9,TRBJ1-4,TGTGCCAGCAGCGTAGCGGAGGGATATGAAAAACTGTTTTTT,CASSVAEGYEKLFF
NA,TRBD1,TRBV7-9,TRBJ1-3,TGTGCCAGCAGCTCCTGGACAGGCAGCTCTGGAAACACCATATATTTT,CASSSWTGSSGNTIYF
NA,NA,TRBV5-4,TRBJ1-4,TGTGCCAGCAGCTTGGTCGGGGGCTCGGGGGAAAAACTGTTTTTT,CASSLVGGSGEKLFF
NA,NA,TRBV15,TRBJ2-1,TGTGCCACCAGCAGAGAGCCAGGCTACAATGAGCAGTTCTTC,CATSREPGYNEQFF
NA,NA,TRBV7-9,TRBJ1-1,TGTGCCAGCACCCAAGCGTCTATGAACACTGAAGCTTTCTTT,CASTQASMNTEAFF
once,TRBD1,TRBV19,TRBJ1-1,TGTGCCAGTGGGACAGTACGAAACACTGAAGCTTTCTTT,CASGTVRNTEAFF
NA,TRBD1,TRBV6-5,TRBJ1-2,TGTGCCAGCAGTTCCGGACAGGCAGCGGGCGGCTACACCTTC,CASSSGQAAGGYTF
NA,NA,TRBV7-7,TRBJ2-7,TGTGCCAGCAGCTCAGCCCCGGACGGTGGAGGCGAGCAGTACTTC,CASSSAPDGGGEQYF
NA,NA,TRBV9,TRBJ1-4,TGTGCCAGCAGCCCCCAAAGGACACGGCCGCGTTGTACGCTGTTTTTT,CASSPQRTRPRCTLFF
NA,TRBD2,TRBV5-8,TRBJ2-7,TGTGCCAGCAGCTTTAGCGGGGGGCTCTACGAGCAGTACTTC,CASSFSGGLYEQYF
few,NA,TRBV15,TRBJ2-1,TGTGCCACCAGCAGGGCAGACCGACTCCTCTACAATGAGCAGTTCTTC,CATSRADRLLYNEQFF
NA,NA,TRBV12-3/TRBV12-4,TRBJ1-5,TGTGCCAGCAGCCCCGCCAGCAATCAGCCCCAGCATTTT,CASSPASNQPQHF
NA,TRBD1,TRBV4-3,TRBJ2-2,TGCGCCAGCAGCCAAGGCCGACAGGGAGTCGGGGAGCTGTTTTTT,CASSQGRQGVGELFF
NA,NA,TRBV7-2,TRBJ2-4,TGTGCCAGCAGCTCCCAATCCGGGGCCAAAAACATTCAGTACTTC,CASSSQSGAKNIQYF
once,NA,TRBV7-2,TRBJ1-1,TGTGCCAGCAGCTTAGGATTCAGGGTAAACACTGAAGCTTTCTTT,CASSLGFRVNTEAFF
once,TRBD2,TRBV7-2,TRBJ2-3,TGTGCCAGCAGCTTAGCTGGACTAGCGGGGACTAGCACAGATACGCAGTATTTT,CASSLAGLAGTSTDTQYF
NA,TRBD2,TRBV5-1,TRBJ2-7,TGCGCCAGCAGACATGGGACTAGCGGGGCCTACGAGCAGTACTTC,CASRHGTSGAYEQYF
NA,NA,TRBV5-4,TRBJ2-1,TGTGCCAGCAGCTTGGCAGGGGCCTACAATGAGCAGTTCTTC,CASSLAGAYNEQFF
NA,NA,TRBV7-2,TRBJ2-7,TGTGCCAGCAGCCGGGAACATGGGCCACGCGAGCAGTACTTC,CASSREHGPREQYF
few,NA,TRBV4-1,TRBJ1-6,TGCGCCAGCAGCCAAGATAGTAACAGCCCAAATTCACCCCTCCACTTT,CASSQDSNSPNSPLHF
NA,NA,TRBV2,TRBJ2-2,TGTGCCAGCAGTGAAGATCAGGGGCGCACCGGGGAGCTGTTTTTT,CASSEDQGRTGELFF
NA,TRBD2,TRBV7-2,TRBJ2-3,TGTGCCAGCAGCTTACGGACTAGCGTATCCCTCGGTACGCAGTATTTT,CASSLRTSVSLGTQYF
NA,NA,TRBV7-9,TRBJ1-2,TGTGCCAGCAGCCCCGGGGGCTATGGCTACACCTTC,CASSPGGYGYTF
once,NA,TRBV28,TRBJ1-2,TGTGCCAGCAGGCAAAGTGCGCCTGAGCGCTACACCTTC,CASRQSAPERYTF
NA,TRBD1,TRBV4-2,TRBJ1-1,TGTGCCAGCAGCCGGTGGACAGGGGAAGGCACTGAAGCTTTCTTT,CASSRWTGEGTEAFF
NA,NA,TRBV2,TRBJ1-5,TGTGCCAGCAGCCCCGCAGGTTCTGGGCCCCAGCATTTT,CASSPAGSGPQHF
NA,NA,TRBV7-9,TRBJ1-5,TGTGCCAGCAGCTTAATGGCGGCAGATCAGCCCCAGCATTTT,CASSLMAADQPQHF
once,NA,TRBV29-1,TRBJ1-1,TGCAGCGTTGAAGGGCGGGAAAACACTGAAGCTTTCTTT,CSVEGRENTEAFF
NA,TRBD2,TRBV5-1,TRBJ2-2,TGCGCCAGCAGTCTTAGCGGGGGAGTTACCGGGGAGCTGTTTTTT,CASSLSGGVTGELFF
NA,TRBD1,TRBV7-2,TRBJ1-2,TGTGCCAGCAGCTCCCCCGGGACAGGGCGGGGCTACACCTTC,CASSSPGTGRGYTF
NA,NA,TRBV6-5,TRBJ2-5,TGTGCCAGCAGTTCGCAGGGTGAGGGGTACCAAGAGACCCAGTACTTC,CASSSQGEGYQETQYF
NA,NA,TRBV4-1,TRBJ2-7,TGCGCCAGCAGCCAAGTTAAGGAGGCCTACGAGCAGTACTTC,CASSQVKEAYEQYF
NA,NA,TRBV7-9,TRBJ1-1,TGTGCCAGCAGCTTAGATGGGAGTTTGGCTGCTTTCTTT,CASSLDGSLAAFF
NA,NA,TRBV4-2,TRBJ2-5,TGTGCCAGCAGCCACCAGGAACAGGGAGAGGGGGAGACCCAGTACTTC,CASSHQEQGEGETQYF
NA,NA,TRBV12-3/TRBV12-4,TRBJ1-2,TGTGCCAGCAGTTTCGTCGGGTTTGGCTACACCTTC,CASSFVGFGYTF
NA,NA,TRBV27,TRBJ2-5,TGTGCCAGCAGACCCGGGACCGCACTCCTTGGGACCCAGTACTTC,CASRPGTALLGTQYF
once,NA,TRBV5-6,TRBJ2-7,TGTGCCAGCAGCTGGACGGGAACCTACGAGCAGTACTTC,CASSWTGTYEQYF
NA,NA,TRBV9,TRBJ2-5,TGTGCCAGCAGCGTAGGTCCCCTCGGAGAGACCCAGTACTTC,CASSVGPLGETQYF
NA,TRBD1,TRBV30,TRBJ1-2,TGTGCCTGGAGTGTAGAGGGGGCCCAGACAGGGGACGGCTATGGCTACACCTTC,CAWSVEGAQTGDGYGYTF
NA,NA,TRBV27,TRBJ2-7,TGTGCCAGCAGTTTGGGTTCGGGAAAGAACGAGCAGTACTTC,CASSLGSGKNEQYF
NA,NA,TRBV9,TRBJ1-2,TGTGCCAGCAGCCAGGTCGTAGGGGGTGGTAACTATGGCTACACCTTC,CASSQVVGGGNYGYTF
NA,NA,TRBV5-1,TRBJ1-3,TGCGCCAGCAGTCTAATGGGTCGGGCTGACTACTCTGGAAACACCATATATTTT,CASSLMGRADYSGNTIYF
once,TRBD2,TRBV7-2,TRBJ2-3,TGTGCCAGCAGCTCCTGGACTAGCGGGAACACAGATACGCAGTATTTT,CASSSWTSGNTDTQYF
NA,NA,TRBV29-1,TRBJ1-2,TGCAGCGTTGGGGCAGGCAGGGGTCACTACACCTTC,CSVGAGRGHYTF
NA,NA,TRBV9,TRBJ1-6,TGTGCCAGCAGCGTAGAGGGATCACCCCTCCACTTT,CASSVEGSPLHF
NA,NA,TRBV6-5,TRBJ1-4,TGTGCCAGCACATCGGGACCAACTAATGAAAAACTGTTTTTT,CASTSGPTNEKLFF
once,TRBD1,TRBV4-1,TRBJ1-4,TGCGCCAGCAGTCGAGACAGGGGGCCTGGTAATGAAAAACTGTTTTTT,CASSRDRGPGNEKLFF
NA,NA,TRBV30,TRBJ1-5,TGTGCCTGGAGTGTAGACCTAGCGGGGCCCCAGCATTTT,CAWSVDLAGPQHF
NA,NA,TRBV30,TRBJ2-3,TGTGCCTGGAGTAGAAACGTATTCGGGAGTACGCAGTATTTT,CAWSRNVFGSTQYF
NA,TRBD1,TRBV12-5,TRBJ1-4,TGTGCTAGTGGTTTGGTAAATTCTCGACAGGGGGTGGATGAAAAACTGTTTTTT,CASGLVNSRQGVDEKLFF
NA,NA,TRBV5-4,TRBJ1-1,TGTGCCAGCAGCTTGGAACATAGGAACACTGAAGCTTTCTTT,CASSLEHRNTEAFF
NA,TRBD1,TRBV15,TRBJ1-1,TGTGCCACCAGCAGAGATCAGGGGGGGCACTCTGAAGCTTTCTTT,CATSRDQGGHSEAFF
NA,NA,TRBV4-3,TRBJ1-6,TGCGCCAGCAGCCAGAATCCAGAGAATAATTCACCCCTCCACTTT,CASSQNPENNSPLHF
medium-sized,NA,TRBV5-6,TRBJ2-3,TGTGCCAGCAGCTTAGGTGATACGCAGTATTTT,CASSLGDTQYF
NA,NA,TRBV6-1,TRBJ1-1,TGTGCCAGCAGTGCGGGGCAACTCTTGATACCGAACACTGAAGCTTTCTTT,CASSAGQLLIPNTEAFF